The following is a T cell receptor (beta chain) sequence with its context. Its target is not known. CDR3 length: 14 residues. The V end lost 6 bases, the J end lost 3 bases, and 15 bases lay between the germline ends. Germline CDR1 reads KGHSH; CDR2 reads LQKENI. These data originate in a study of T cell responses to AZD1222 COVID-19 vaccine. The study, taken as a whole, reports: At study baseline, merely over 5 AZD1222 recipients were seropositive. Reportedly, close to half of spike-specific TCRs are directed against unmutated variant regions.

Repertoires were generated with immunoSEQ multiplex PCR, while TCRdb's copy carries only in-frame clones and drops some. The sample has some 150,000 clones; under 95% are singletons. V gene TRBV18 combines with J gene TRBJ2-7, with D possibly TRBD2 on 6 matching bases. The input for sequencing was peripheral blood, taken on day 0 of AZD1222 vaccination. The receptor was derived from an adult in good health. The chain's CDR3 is CASSLAGTLYEQYF. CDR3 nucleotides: TGTGCCAGCTCTCTCGCAGGGACTCTCTACGAGCAGTACTTC. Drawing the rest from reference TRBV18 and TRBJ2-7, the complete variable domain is NAGVMQNPRHLVRRRGQEARLRCSPMKGHSHVYWYRQLPEEGLKFMVYLQKENIIDESGMPKERFSAEFPKEGPSILRIQQVVRGDSAAYFCASSLAGTLYEQYFGPGTRLTVT.